One sample yielded the 26 T cell receptor beta chains listed below, sequenced in a study of glioma-infiltrating T cells after dendritic cell vaccination. This table comes from immunoSEQ multiplex PCR, and its TCRdb copy is limited to in-frame clones, with some not included. The data hold roughly 80,000 clones, with roughly 84% observed a single time. Time point: after dendritic cell vaccination, including at tumor progression/relapse. The sample here was blood, taken after dendritic cell vaccination. All receptors come from a human donor with glioblastoma.

The V and J genes are TRBV14 and TRBJ1-6; D ambiguous. The CDR3 spans 16 residues. V was trimmed by 0 bases and J by 5 bases, leaving 11 bases between them. Germline values: CDR1 SGHDN, CDR2 FVKESK. In DNA, the CDR3 is TGTGCCAGCAGCCAAGAAGTTGGCAGAAATAATTCACCCCTCCACTTT. This sequence encodes CASSQEVGRNNSPLHF.

This clone was picked up a small number of times. The CDR3 DNA reads TGTGCTTCGGGACTAGCGGGGGAATACGAGCAGTACTTC. Its translation is CASGLAGEYEQYF. V is TRBV6-5 and J is TRBJ2-7; 14 bases line up with TRBD2. Germline V gene sequence: CDR1 MNHEY, CDR2 SVGAGI. The CDR3 has 13 residues.

The count of this clone is one. The chain links TRBV30 to TRBJ2-1, with 10 bases that match TRBD2. This CDR3 comprises 13 residues. From germline, CDR1 is GTSNPN and CDR2 SVGIG (reference sequence). V shed 4 bases, J shed 6 bases, and the junction held 3 bases outside the gene matches. The CDR3 DNA reads as TGTGCCTGGACTAGCGGGAGTGTCAATGAGCAGTTCTTC. As protein: CAWTSGSVNEQFF.

This sequence joins TRBV11-2 and TRBJ2-1, with 9 bases lining up with TRBD2. CDR1 is SGHAT and CDR2 is FQNNGV in the germline V gene. The CDR3 loop spans 12 amino acids. V gave up 5 bases and J gave up 16 bases; unmatched junction bases: 9. In nucleotides, the CDR3 is TGTGCCAGCAGCCTCAATAGCGGGAGATTATTCTTC. The encoded protein is CASSLNSGRLFF.

This clone was observed a few times. The V gene is TRBV4-1, the J gene TRBJ2-7; weak D call: TRBD2 (6 bases). Trimming left V 1 base short and J 1 base short, with 11 bases between. The CDR3 runs to 15 residues. The germline gives CDR1 MGHRA, CDR2 YSYEKL. The CDR3 sequence is CASSQVDAGSYEQYF. The CDR3 bases are TGCGCCAGCAGCCAAGTTGACGCGGGGTCCTACGAGCAGTACTTC.

V is TRBV14 and J is TRBJ1-2; no firm D call. Germline V lookup: CDR1 SGHDN, CDR2 FVKESK. V dropped 0 bases and J dropped 8 bases, with 19 bases sitting between them. This CDR3 comprises 16 residues. The CDR3 loop is CASSQDWPTKGNGYTF. The CDR3, as DNA: TGTGCCAGCAGCCAAGATTGGCCAACTAAAGGCAACGGCTACACCTTC.

The rearrangement links TRBV29-1 to TRBJ1-1; D perhaps matches TRBD1 (6 bases). The CDR3 is made up of 12 amino acids. Trimming pared 4 bases from V and 6 bases from J, leaving 12 bases between. The V gene's germline CDR1 is SQVTM and CDR2 ANQGSEA. In DNA form, the CDR3 reads TGCAGCGTTGGCAGGGGAGGGTCTGAAGCTTTCTTT. Protein sequence: CSVGRGGSEAFF.

In nucleotides, the CDR3 is TGTGCCAGCTCCTGGACAGGCTCCTACGAGCAGTACTTC. It is translated as CASSWTGSYEQYF. The chain joins TRBV18 to TRBJ2-7; the match to TRBD1 covers 7 bases. The CDR3 spans 13 residues. The germline gives CDR1 KGHSH, CDR2 LQKENI. V gave up 6 bases and J gave up 0 bases; unmatched junction bases: 2.

This chain joins TRBV6-1 and TRBJ1-2; 7 nucleotides match TRBD1. The V and J ends lost 2 bases and 6 bases, in that order; junction bases with no gene match: 3. This CDR3 contains 13 residues. Looked up from germline, CDR1 is MNHNS and CDR2 is SASEGT. The chain's CDR3 is CASSEPGGDGYTF. In DNA, the CDR3 is TGTGCCAGCAGTGAACCAGGGGGTGATGGCTACACCTTC.

The chain has TRBV6-6 and TRBJ2-1, with 13 bases matching TRBD2. Unmatched junction bases numbered 7, after V lost 5 bases and J lost 9 bases. Looked up from germline, CDR1 is MNHNY and CDR2 is SVGAGI (reference sequence). The CDR3 contains 15 residues. The DNA for the CDR3 is TGTGCCAGCAGTCTTGGGACTAGCGGGACTCTTGAGCAGTTCTTC. This gives the protein CASSLGTSGTLEQFF.

The rearrangement joins TRBV28 to TRBJ2-5; 8 bases are shared with TRBD1. V gave up 8 bases and J gave up 4 bases; unmatched junction bases: 15. The CDR3 spans 16 residues. Germline loops: CDR1 MDHEN, CDR2 SYDVKM. The CDR3 spells CASSGQGLSRGETQYF. The CDR3 coding sequence is TGTGCCAGCTCTGGACAGGGATTATCGCGAGGAGAGACCCAGTACTTC.

The rearrangement links TRBV29-1 to TRBJ2-1; 9 positions match TRBD1. With 6 bases clipped from V and 7 bases from J, the junction kept 10 bases outside the gene matches. The CDR3 contains 14 residues. Germline V lookup: CDR1 SQVTM, CDR2 ANQGSEA. As DNA, the CDR3 is TGCAGCGTGATACGCCGGGACAGGGAAAATGAGCAGTTCTTC. It encodes CSVIRRDRENEQFF.

This sequence joins TRBV5-1 and TRBJ1-2, with D possibly being TRBD1 (6 bases). Trimming cost V 4 bases and J 8 bases, with 15 bases left between them. This CDR3 has 13 residues. In germline, CDR1 is SGHRS, CDR2 YFSETQ. CDR3 in DNA: TGCGCCAGCAGCCCTAACAGGGTTTTCGGCTACACCTTC. It is translated as CASSPNRVFGYTF.

The rearrangement links TRBV5-6 to TRBJ1-1; TRBD1 agrees at 11 bases. Germline CDR1 reads SGHDT; CDR2 reads YYEEEE. The trim removed 4 bases at V and 2 bases at J, leaving 4 bases unmatched. CDR3 length: 15 amino acids. DNA for the CDR3: TGTGCCAGCAGCCGGGGACAGGGGGGTAACACTGAAGCTTTCTTT. Amino acids: CASSRGQGGNTEAFF.

The CDR3 protein is CASGPGLTFNEQFF. CDR3 DNA sequence: TGCGCCAGCGGCCCTGGACTAACATTCAATGAGCAGTTCTTC. V usage is TRBV5-1 and J usage is TRBJ2-1, with a possible D match to TRBD2 (6 bases). The V end was cut by 7 bases, the J end by 6 bases, with 17 bases between. CDR1 is SGHRS, CDR2 YFSETQ, per germline. This CDR3 region has 14 residues.

J is TRBJ2-3 and V is TRBV5-6; D is ambiguous. The ends were cut back, 1 base at V and 1 base at J, with 10 bases in the middle. The germline V gene encodes CDR1 SGHDT and CDR2 YYEEEE. The CDR3 length is 15 residues. The CDR3: CASSLRSIGTDTQYF. DNA of the CDR3: TGTGCCAGCAGCTTGCGTAGCATTGGCACAGATACGCAGTATTTT.

This clone has only a few counts. The CDR3, as DNA: TGTGCCAGTAGTGAACCCGGACAAGCTGGAAACACCATATATTTT. This translates into CASSEPGQAGNTIYF. This chain joins TRBV19 and TRBJ1-3, with TRBD1 as a possible D gene (5 bases). Trimming cost V 5 bases and J 2 bases, with 13 bases left between them. CDR3 length: 15 residues. The V gene's germline CDR1 is LNHDA and CDR2 SQIVND (reference sequence).

This rearrangement joins TRBV6-1 to TRBJ2-7; 10 nucleotides agree with TRBD1. The germline CDR1 and CDR2 sequences are MNHNS and SASEGT. V shed 7 bases and J 6 bases; nucleotides not matched to a gene: 9. The CDR3 runs 14 residues. The CDR3 reads CASIETGGWGEQYF. CDR3 sequence (DNA): TGTGCCAGCATAGAGACAGGGGGCTGGGGCGAGCAGTACTTC.

CDR3 in amino acids: CSVERGGAGTDTQYF. The CDR3 region has the DNA TGCAGCGTTGAAAGAGGGGGCGCGGGCACAGATACGCAGTATTTT. This chain uses TRBV29-1 with TRBJ2-3; 7 bases are a match to TRBD1. V shed 2 bases, J shed 1 base, and the junction held 6 bases outside the gene matches. CDR1 and CDR2 (germline): SQVTM, ANQGSEA. CDR3 length equals 15 residues.

V usage is TRBV5-1 and J usage is TRBJ2-3; TRBD1 matches 7 bases. With 4 bases clipped from V and 3 bases from J, the junction kept 11 bases outside the gene matches. CDR3 length: 16 amino acids. Germline CDR1 is SGHRS and CDR2 is YFSETQ. The CDR3 DNA reads as TGCGCCAGCAGCCCAAAGCAAGGGACAGATACAGATACGCAGTATTTT. Its protein product is CASSPKQGTDTDTQYF. Looking up the rest from reference TRBV5-1 and TRBJ2-3 gives the full variable domain: KAGVTQTPRYLIKTRGQQVTLSCSPISGHRSVSWYQQTPGQGLQFLFEYFSETQRNKGNFPGRFSGRQFSNSRSEMNVSTLELGDSALYLCASSPKQGTDTDTQYFGPGTRLTVL.

V and J are TRBV9 and TRBJ2-2; 7 bases map to TRBD2. CDR1 SGDLS and CDR2 YYNGEE come from the germline V gene. V dropped 3 bases and J dropped 6; count of bases not matched to a gene: 5. The CDR3 has 14 residues. CDR3 bases: TGTGCCAGCAGCGCCCGGGACTATTCCGGGGAGCTGTTTTTT. This translates into CASSARDYSGELFF.

The V gene is TRBV14, the J gene TRBJ2-1; TRBD2 matches at 12 bases. With V trimmed by 0 bases and J by 7 bases, 16 bases remained unmatched. Per germline, CDR1 SGHDN and CDR2 FVKESK. The CDR3 runs to 20 residues. CDR3 sequence (DNA): TGTGCCAGCAGCCAAGATTTGCTAGCGGGAGGGCTCGGTAGGAGGAATGAGCAGTTCTTC. Its translation is CASSQDLLAGGLGRRNEQFF.

This clone occurred a few times. V and J are TRBV5-8 and TRBJ1-5, with D possibly matching TRBD1 (5 bases). Germline V CDR1 and CDR2: SGHTS, YDEGEE. The CDR3 sequence is 14 residues long. Trimming removed 2 bases at V and 4 bases at J, with 10 bases between. CDR3: CASSLYDRNQPQHF. The CDR3 DNA follows: TGTGCCAGCAGCTTATACGACAGAAATCAGCCCCAGCATTTT.

The chain combines TRBV15 with TRBJ1-6, with D perhaps TRBD1 (5 bases). The length of the CDR3 is 13 residues. The germline V and J ends were trimmed by 5 bases and 7 bases, with 9 bases remaining between them. CDR1 and CDR2 (germline): LNHNV, YYDKDF (reference sequence). The CDR3 nucleotides read TGTGCCACCAGCCGACAGAGAAATTCACCCCTCCACTTT. This gives the protein CATSRQRNSPLHF.

V and J are TRBV4-3 and TRBJ2-7, with 10 positions matching TRBD2. CDR3 length equals 18 residues. The V gene's germline CDR1 is LGHNA and CDR2 YSLEER. The V gene end was trimmed by 0 bases and the J gene end by 3 bases; junction bases not matched to a gene: 11. The CDR3 here is CASSQDTPWTSGIYEQYF. CDR3 in DNA: TGCGCCAGCAGCCAAGATACACCCTGGACTAGCGGAATCTACGAGCAGTACTTC.

This rearrangement joins TRBV11-3 to TRBJ2-3, with TRBD2 as a possible D gene (5 bases). Per the germline V gene, CDR1 is SGHNT and CDR2 is YENEEA. There are 16 residues in the CDR3. V dropped 5 bases and J dropped 2 bases, with 17 bases sitting between them. CDR3 DNA sequence: TGTGCCAGCAGCGCCGACCCGAGCGGTTTCACAGATACGCAGTATTTT. The encoded protein is CASSADPSGFTDTQYF.